This T cell receptor (beta chain) stems from a study of blood T cell repertoires in COVID-19. Study in general: Sites in the United States, Italy and Spain provided acute and convalescent COVID-19 samples. T cells, B-cell-depleted T cells, or PBMCs supplied cDNA or gDNA.

This CDR3 spans 13 amino acids. Trimming took 3 bases from V and 4 from J, leaving 9 bases between them. Germline V gives CDR1 MNHEY, CDR2 SMNVEV (reference sequence). Authors' analysis steps: Amplification of reference gene primers provided the estimated nucleated cell counts. Only in-frame clones appear in the TCRdb table, and some are missing; sequencing was by immunoSEQ multiplex PCR. D and trimming were read from the DNA, whereas the V and J calls and clone size are those reported in that table. The data contain about 70,000 clones, about 90% of them seen just once; the ten biggest clones take up 8% to 10%.

This TCR came from a human donor in a cohort sampled during active COVID-19. The sequenced material came from peripheral blood. V gene TRBV27 combines with J gene TRBJ1-1; D call uncertain. Written as DNA, the CDR3 is TGTGCCAGCAGTTTGGGCTCGGCCACTGAAGCTTTCTTT. It translates to CASSLGSATEAFF.